The 9 T cell receptor beta chains below all came from one sample that was sequenced in a study of blood T cell repertoires in COVID-19 (TCRdb year 2020). The library was made by the immunoSEQ multiplex PCR assay. In its TCRdb copy, this immuneACCESS table keeps in-frame sequences only and misses some clones. Where compared with another copy, unresolved V genes explain less than half of these, and the others have no known cause. Recorded for this sample are about 36,000 clones; roughly 80% of them occurred a single time. The ten largest clones represent approximately 1.9% of the sample. The sequenced sample was peripheral blood. These TCRs come from a man between 60 and 75 years old with active COVID-19.

CDR3: CSVASRGVNYGYTF. CDR3 DNA: TGCAGCGTTGCATCACGGGGGGTTAACTATGGCTACACCTTC. The chain has TRBV29-1 and TRBJ1-2; TRBD1 is a possible D gene (5 bases). The CDR3 is made up of 14 amino acids. The ends were cut back, 4 bases at V and 1 base at J, with 13 bases in the middle. The germline CDR1 and CDR2 sequences are SQVTM and ANQGSEA.

The rearrangement links TRBV3-1 (or the pseudogene TRBV3-2) to TRBJ2-5; 11 bases agree with TRBD2. V dropped 0 bases and J dropped 3; count of bases not matched to a gene: 3. The length of the CDR3 is 16 residues. Germline assignment: CDR1 LGHDT and CDR2 YNNKEL (reference sequence). The CDR3 reads CASSQEAGLAEETQYF. CDR3 nucleotides: TGTGCCAGCAGCCAAGAAGCGGGACTAGCGGAAGAGACCCAGTACTTC.

The chain employs TRBV20-1 and TRBJ2-7; D gene uncertain. The CDR3 runs to 11 residues. Germline CDR1 is DFQATT and CDR2 is SNEGSKA (reference sequence). CDR3 DNA: TGCGCCGGCGGAAACTCCTACGAGCAGTACTTC. This encodes CAGGNSYEQYF.

The chain uses TRBV7-9 and TRBJ2-5; TRBD1 is a possible D gene (6 bases). Germline V gives CDR1 SEHNR, CDR2 FQNEAQ (reference sequence). Deletions cut 4 bases from V and 2 bases from J, with 14 bases between. CDR3 length: 15 amino acids. The chain's CDR3 is CASSSDRRWQETQYF. In DNA form, the CDR3 reads TGTGCCAGCAGCTCAGACAGGCGCTGGCAAGAGACCCAGTACTTC.

This rearrangement joins TRBV6-2 or TRBV6-3 to TRBJ1-4; 8 bases are shared with TRBD1. This CDR3 is built from 14 residues. Trimming took 5 bases from V and 7 from J; bases not matched to a gene: 6. Germline V gene data show CDR1 as MNHEY and CDR2 as SVGEGT. The CDR3 nucleotides read TGTGCCAGCAGTCGTCAGGGGGCGAGTGAAAAACTGTTTTTT. Encoded protein: CASSRQGASEKLFF.

This chain joins TRBV3-1 (or the pseudogene TRBV3-2) and TRBJ2-7, with TRBD1 identical over 8 bases. CDR3 length equals 15 residues. V lost 4 bases and J lost 6; bases outside the gene matches: 11. Germline V lookup: CDR1 LGHDT, CDR2 YNNKEL (reference sequence). CDR3 residues: CASSLGQGRGVEQYF. The CDR3 DNA is TGTGCCAGCAGCCTTGGACAGGGTAGGGGAGTCGAGCAGTACTTC.

This clone ranks as medium-sized. This chain connects TRBV5-6 to TRBJ1-2; D not certain. V lost 0 bases and J lost 5, with 14 bases in between. CDR1 and CDR2 (germline): SGHDT, YYEEEE. The CDR3 covers 15 residues. CDR3 nucleotides: TGTGCCAGCAGCTTGGCGGTCACCGGGGTGTATGGCTACACCTTC. Translated, it gives CASSLAVTGVYGYTF.

The chain links TRBV3-1 (or the pseudogene TRBV3-2) to TRBJ1-2; the D is unclear. Trimming pared 0 bases from V and 4 bases from J, leaving 6 bases between. The CDR3 runs 13 residues. The V gene's germline CDR1 is LGHDT and CDR2 YNNKEL (reference sequence). The CDR3 sequence is CASSQDRFYGYTF. The CDR3, as DNA: TGTGCCAGCAGCCAAGACCGTTTCTATGGCTACACCTTC.

V and J are TRBV18 and TRBJ2-2; D unclear. V was clipped by 5 bases and J by 0 bases, with 13 bases between them. The length of the CDR3 is 16 residues. Germline V gene sequence: CDR1 KGHSH, CDR2 LQKENI. CDR3 in DNA: TGTGCCAGCTCAAGATCACTACCCGCGAACACCGGGGAGCTGTTTTTT. This codes for CASSRSLPANTGELFF.